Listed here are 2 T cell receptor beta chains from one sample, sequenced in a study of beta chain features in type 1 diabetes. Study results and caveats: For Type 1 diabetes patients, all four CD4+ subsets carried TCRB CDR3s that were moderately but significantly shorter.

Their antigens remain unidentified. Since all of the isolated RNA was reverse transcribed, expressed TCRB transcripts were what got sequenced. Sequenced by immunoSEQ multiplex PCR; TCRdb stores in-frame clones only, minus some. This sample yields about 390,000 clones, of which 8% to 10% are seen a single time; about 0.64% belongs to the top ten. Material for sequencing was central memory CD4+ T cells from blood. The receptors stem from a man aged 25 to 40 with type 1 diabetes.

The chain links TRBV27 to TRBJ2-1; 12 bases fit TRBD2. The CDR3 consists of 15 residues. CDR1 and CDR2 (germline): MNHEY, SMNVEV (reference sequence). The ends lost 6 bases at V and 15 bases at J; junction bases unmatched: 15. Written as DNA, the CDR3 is TGTGCCAGCAGACCAACCCCTAGCGGGAGGGGCCTGAGGTTCTTC. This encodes CASRPTPSGRGLRFF.

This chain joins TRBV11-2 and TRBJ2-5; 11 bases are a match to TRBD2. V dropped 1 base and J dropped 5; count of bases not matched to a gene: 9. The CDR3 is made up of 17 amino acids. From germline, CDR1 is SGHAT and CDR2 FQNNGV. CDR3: CASSLASTSGSRETQYF. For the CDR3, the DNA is TGTGCCAGCAGCTTAGCCAGTACTAGCGGGAGTCGGGAGACCCAGTACTTC.